This T cell receptor beta chain was recovered during a study of graft-versus-host responses after intestinal transplantation. Turning to the study itself: Multivisceral, liver-intestinal, or isolated intestinal grafts were transplanted into recipients. Study results and caveats: An association linked early post-transplant HvG declines with peak circulating GvH clone levels. Some GvH clones were seen earlier in gut or blood, suggesting intestinal origin. Across patients carrying graft-donor T cell macrochimerism, allografts held high graft-versus-host to host-versus-graft clonal ratios.

The assay was immunoSEQ multiplex PCR, and TCRdb's table has in-frame clones only and misses some. Of 95,000 to 100,000 clones in the sample, 86% were seen once. In regard to this clone: The antigen is undetermined.

The CDR3 runs 12 residues. Germline loops: CDR1 MNHNS, CDR2 SASEGT. V lost 4 bases, J lost 8 bases, and 2 bases stayed unmatched. The clonotype was recovered from a human patient who received an intestinal transplant, so some T cells may come from the graft donor. This chain joins TRBV6-1 and TRBJ1-2; TRBD1 matches at 9 bases. Sequences were derived from PBMCs, sampled 255 days after intestinal transplant. CDR3 residues: CASSGDRVGYTF. CDR3 nucleotide sequence: TGTGCCAGCAGTGGGGACAGGGTAGGCTACACCTTC.